The entry below describes one T cell receptor beta chain. Its binding antigen is unknown. This record belongs to a study of cytomegalovirus exposure and HLA in healthy donors (TCRdb year 2017). With respect to the entire study: An earlier analysis of 587 of the donors reported about 280 Gb of sequence data and 95 million to 130 million unique TCR beta sequences obtained from some 200 million T cells. Approximately 310 gigabases of sequencing data and 75 million to 85 million unique TCR sequences made up an early release that covered over 550 HLA-typed donors. Of the 350 to 400 genotyped donors, over 70% fell in the genetic ancestry cluster associated with self-reported Caucasian donors. The study aimed to test whether cataloging public T cell receptors could reveal signatures of past pathogen exposure. Using immunosequencing, the study profiled T cell repertoires from some 670 subjects and related those repertoires to cytomegalovirus serostatus. In addition to the first cohort of about 650 subjects, a separate validation cohort of over 90 different subjects was used. The study combined high-throughput TCR immunosequencing, statistical association of individual TCRs with disease status, and machine learning to predict cytomegalovirus infection status. In a later analysis, previously published TCR beta repertoires from 550 to 700 donors were re-analyzed and high-resolution HLA genotyping was added so that TCR occurrence patterns could be studied. In the later analysis, no new phenotypic data were used to find candidate immune exposures; instead, reliance was placed on TCR beta sequences and their occurrence across donors. In an earlier analysis of roughly 580 of the donors, high-throughput TCR beta sequencing was used to judge whether each TCR beta V gene segment behaved as functional or pseudogenic. Donor age, sex, ethnicity and CMV serostatus were compiled alongside the repertoire data. A later genetic analysis took genome-wide SNP genotypes for about three fifths of the roughly 670 donors and used that subset as a discovery cohort. All discovery cohort repertoires had been generated using a single sequencing platform. HLA typing included class I and class II loci at four-digit resolution. The number of typed donors differed by locus: about 620-630 for A, B, C, DRB1 and DQB1; 500 to 550 for DQA1; fewer than 610 for DPA1; and about 450 for DPB1. About five DR-DQ haplotypes were treated as single units for association and clustering because of strong linkage in the cohort. Across some 400 genotyped donors of the cohort, an average of roughly 200,000 unique TCR beta nucleotide sequences per donor were sequenced, and roughly 17% of those sequences were non-productive.

The cohort comprised hundreds of healthy bone marrow donors. Cohort members were all nominally healthy when sampled, although unrecorded immune exposures were likely present. The donor was CMV seronegative and belonged to the group of over 300 seronegative cohort members. A peripheral blood sample was provided by each donor, and peripheral blood mononuclear cells were used for TCR beta sequencing. The Qiagen DNeasy Blood Extraction Kit was used to extract genomic DNA from the blood cell samples. Study-wide findings and limitations: The authors suggested that the approach could potentially be extended to other disease states and immunological phenotypes. The presence/absence analyses assumed that sequencing depth was roughly uniform across donors, and that assumption may not be true. Broadly in line with IMGT annotations, most TCR beta V segments showed up in productive rearrangements about 90% or about 30% of the time in an earlier analysis of 450 to 750 of the donors. Because HLA typing was missing for some donors at each locus, association tests included only the typed subset. A further reported finding was that TCR beta sequences accurately predicted the HLA-A and HLA-B alleles for most subjects in the first cohort. In the study, about 150 TCR beta chains were listed as associated with cytomegalovirus. Specific HLA alleles were associated with roughly 16,000 TCR beta sequences at a false discovery rate of 0.05 in a later analysis. The earlier analysis of fewer than 750 of the donors excluded some 15 rarely observed V segments, including chromosome 9 orphons, because counts were too low. An association between a missense DCLRE1C variant and V-gene and J-gene trimming of TCR beta chains was found in a later genetic analysis and replicated in an independent cohort. Most CMV-associated TCR beta chains appeared to be HLA-restricted in a later analysis, and the HLA associations seemed to be driven largely by CMV exposure. A later analysis found that HLA-associated TCR beta chains were more clonally expanded and had lower generation probabilities than equally common non-associated chains. Correlated functional status among segregating V segments might be attributable to linkage disequilibrium, but an unknown experimental factor could not be ruled out. CMV serostatus was the only immune exposure information available for the cohort. According to a later analysis, TCR association rates differed among HLA loci, with DRB1 alleles showing the most associated TCRs and HLA-C alleles showing the fewest. This cohort had only TCR beta chains sequenced, and the lack of alpha or paired-chain data limited which features could be detected. The sequencing pipeline was judged likely to have produced a cluster of highly shared sequence variants as a technical artifact. In a later analysis, several top co-occurrence clusters were reported to appear linked to parvovirus B19, influenza, CMV and Epstein-Barr virus. Three of the identified cytomegalovirus-associated TCR beta chains were confirmed in vitro to be specific for cytomegalovirus antigens. Most TCR sequences were observed very rarely across donors, whereas some public TCRs were present in many individuals. In a later genetic analysis, fewer N-insertions in productive TCRs were reported among donors in an Asian-associated ancestry cluster than the roughly 700-donor mean. Cytomegalovirus status was reported to be diagnosed by the classifier with high specificity and sensitivity in both the original and validation cohorts. Strong co-occurrence of HLA alleles, especially DR and DQ, made assigning TCR associations to individual alleles difficult.

Libraries were prepared through the immunoSEQ multiplex PCR assay. The multiplex PCR relied on a mix of 60 forward primers for TCR Vbeta segments and 13 reverse primers for TCR Jbeta segments. The CDR3 region of rearranged TCR beta genes was amplified from genomic DNA with a multiplex PCR assay. The Illumina HiSeq System was used to sequence the amplified TCR beta libraries as 87-base-pair reads. On the authors' methods: A later analysis counted about 80 million unique TCR beta chains across the 666 repertoires, and 9.5 million to 11 million of these chains were shared by at least two donors. Raw reads were error-corrected and collapsed into unique sequences with a nearest-neighbor algorithm that merged closely related sequences to remove PCR and sequencing errors. V, D and J gene segments were assigned by aligning CDR3 sequences to IMGT reference sequences. For a sequence to be retained, a match of at least six nucleotides to both a V gene segment and a J gene segment was required. A rearrangement counted as productive if the CDR3 had no stop codons and remained in frame with V and J, and every other rearrangement counted as non-productive. Following IMGT convention, CDR3 was defined as the stretch from the second conserved V-encoded cysteine to the conserved J-encoded phenylalanine. The earlier analysis of some 580 of the donors excluded any sequence lacking an unambiguous match to a single V gene segment. An earlier analysis of approximately 590 of the donors classified V segments as functional when productive rearrangements were above 56.7% and as segregating when the standard deviation between donors was above 5%. A statistical classification framework was built to diagnose cytomegalovirus status from the catalog of TCR beta chain sequences. In a later analysis, V and J genes were assigned by comparing TCR nucleotide sequences against IMGT/GENE-DB human TR gene sequences. Using the TCRdist pipeline, a later analysis assigned CDR3 sequences along with most-parsimonious VDJ recombination scenarios. In a later analysis, each TCR beta chain was defined by its CDR3 amino acid sequence together with its V-gene family, and reads lacking a unique V-gene family were excluded. As a way to deal with suspected cross-contamination and a sequencing artifact, a later analysis dropped 500 to 700 nucleotide sequences that were highly shared and had low generation probability. A later analysis calculated a clonal expansion index for each public chain from normalized within-repertoire ranks of inferred template counts. In a later analysis, generation probabilities were computed using a VDJ recombination model fitted to out-of-frame rearrangements, and the results were checked against IGoR. A later analysis scored TCR-TCR, TCR-HLA and TCR-CMV co-occurrence with hypergeometric tests, applying a repertoire-size bias correction to TCR pairs. In a later analysis, false discovery rates were estimated by permuting HLA or CMV assignments 20 times. In a later analysis, co-occurring TCRs were grouped using DBSCAN, with TCRdist sequence similarity added in when clustering inside HLA-allele-positive subsets. Co-occurrence clustering excluded repertoires with fewer than 30,000 or more than 120,000 public chains, plus five with anomalous nucleotide sharing. Here the immuneACCESS table is served through TCRdb, limited to in-frame sequences with V and J called. Missing clones are a known gap in these copies; in checked studies unresolved V genes cover under half, and the rest lacks a known reason. V, J and clone size reflect that table, while D and trimming were determined from the DNA. In this sample's table one finds about 160,000 clones. The top ten clones comprise over 1% of the sample.

The source material was PBMCs. This clonotype originated in a woman aged 55-69 years in good health and CMV-seronegative.

The DNA sequence follows: TGTGCCAGCAGCCAGCCGACAGGAGAGACCCAGTACTTC. Its translation reads: CASSQPTGETQYF. The chain uses TRBV7-2 and TRBJ2-5; the best D guess is TRBD1, with 6 bases matching. The V end loses 5 bases and the J end loses 4 bases, and a stretch of 11 bases separates them. From the germline V gene, CDR1 is SGHTA and CDR2 is FQGNSA. The CDR3 contains 13 residues, cysteine and phenylalanine counted. Solely the CDR3 DNA is kept, with 39 bases framed from the first base.